This T cell receptor beta chain is from a study of T cells after yellow fever vaccination. Each CDR3 protein gets one entry after TCRdb re-called the 5' RACE reads with MiXCR. The table shows 250,000 to 350,000 distinct CDR3 sequences, with 7.5% to 9% occurring only once. V was shortened by 2 bases and J by 0 bases, with 17 bases between the two germline ends. This CDR3 comprises 19 residues. The V gene's germline CDR1 is MNHEY and CDR2 SVGEGT. The chain combines TRBV6-2 or TRBV6-3 with TRBJ2-6; D possibly corresponds to TRBD1 (6 bases). The sequenced sample was CD4+ T cells sorted from PBMCs, obtained 5 days after the yellow fever booster vaccination. The receptor was isolated from a man between 18 and 35 years old who received the YFV17D yellow fever vaccine. The CDR3 region is CASSYRGFSVYSGANVLTF. The CDR3, as DNA: TGTGCCAGCAGTTACAGGGGGTTTTCGGTCTACTCTGGGGCCAACGTCCTGACTTTC.